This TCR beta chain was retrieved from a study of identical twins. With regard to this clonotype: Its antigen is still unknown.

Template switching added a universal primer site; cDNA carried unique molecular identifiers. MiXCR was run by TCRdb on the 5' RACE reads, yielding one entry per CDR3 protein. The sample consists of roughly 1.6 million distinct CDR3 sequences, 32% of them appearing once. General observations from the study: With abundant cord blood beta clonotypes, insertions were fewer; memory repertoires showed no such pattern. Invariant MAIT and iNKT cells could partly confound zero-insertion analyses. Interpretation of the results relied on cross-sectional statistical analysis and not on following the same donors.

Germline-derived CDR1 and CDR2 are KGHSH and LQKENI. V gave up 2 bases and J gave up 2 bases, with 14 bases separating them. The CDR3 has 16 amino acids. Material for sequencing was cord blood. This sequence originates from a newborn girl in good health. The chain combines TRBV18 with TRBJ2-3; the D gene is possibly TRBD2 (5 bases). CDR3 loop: CASSPGRQRFTDTQYF. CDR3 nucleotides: TGTGCCAGCTCACCAGGCCGTCAGCGGTTCACAGATACGCAGTATTTT.